A single sample is the source of the 20 T cell receptor beta chains below, sequenced in a study of cytomegalovirus exposure and HLA in healthy donors. PCR employed 60 Vbeta and 13 Jbeta primers. TCRdb's copy holds only in-frame clones and misses some; the assay was immunoSEQ multiplex PCR. Among 150,000 or so clones listed, 60% to 80% were seen once. Sequencing input: PBMCs. The receptors come from a male donor in good health and CMV-seronegative.

The chain links TRBV5-4 to TRBJ2-3; 14 bases match TRBD2. Trimming removed 4 bases from V and 1 base from J; junction bases left unmatched: 2. This CDR3 has 16 amino acids. In germline, CDR1 is SGHNT, CDR2 YYREEE (reference sequence). In nucleotides, the CDR3 is TGTGCCAGCAGCCCGGGACTAGCGGGGGGCACAGATACGCAGTATTTT. Its translation: CASSPGLAGGTDTQYF.

This clone was seen more than once but under ten times. The chain combines TRBV6-6 with TRBJ2-7; 13 bases are a match to TRBD2. This CDR3 comprises 14 residues. The germline gives CDR1 MNHNY, CDR2 SVGAGI (reference sequence). Unmatched junction bases numbered 5, after V lost 7 bases and J lost 5 bases. CDR3 in amino acids: CASKAGTSGNEQYF. In DNA form, the CDR3 reads TGTGCCAGCAAGGCCGGGACTAGCGGGAACGAGCAGTACTTC.

The V and J genes are TRBV5-5 and TRBJ1-5, with 11 bases aligning to TRBD1. J lost 4 bases, V lost 4 bases, and 7 bases had no gene match. The CDR3 is 16 residues long. Germline CDR1 SGHKS, CDR2 YYEKEE (reference sequence). The CDR3 bases are TGTGCCAGCAGCATGGGACAGGGGGACCTTAATCAGCCCCAGCATTTT. Its translation is CASSMGQGDLNQPQHF.

This clone was observed a few times. The rearrangement links TRBV10-3 to TRBJ1-5; D may be TRBD1 (5 bases). Germline CDR1 ENHRY, CDR2 SYGVKD. This CDR3 region has 15 residues. Trimming took off 1 base at V and 4 bases at J, with 11 bases between the two ends. The chain's CDR3 is CAISELGLPNQPQHF. The CDR3 region has the DNA TGTGCCATCAGTGAGTTGGGACTGCCTAATCAGCCCCAGCATTTT.

This chain connects TRBV4-1 to TRBJ1-4; 9 bases line up with TRBD1. The CDR3 totals 18 residues. V dropped 4 bases and J dropped 7; count of bases not matched to a gene: 16. The germline V gene encodes CDR1 MGHRA and CDR2 YSYEKL. CDR3 sequence: CASSLLMPTGGIGEKLFF. Here the CDR3 DNA reads TGCGCCAGCAGCCTCCTAATGCCTACAGGGGGCATCGGTGAAAAACTGTTTTTT.

The V gene is TRBV6-1, the J gene TRBJ2-1, with 9 bases fitting TRBD1. CDR1 and CDR2 (germline): MNHNS, SASEGT. V lost 6 bases, J lost 3 bases, and 6 bases stayed unmatched. The CDR3 has 15 residues. CDR3 DNA: TGTGCCAGCAGCGCCGGACAGGGGATCTACAATGAGCAGTTCTTC. This codes for CASSAGQGIYNEQFF.

V and J are TRBV29-1 and TRBJ2-5; D is ambiguous. In germline, CDR1 is SQVTM, CDR2 ANQGSEA. This CDR3 contains 12 residues. V gave up 3 bases and J gave up 2 bases, with 7 bases separating them. CDR3 in amino acids: CSVEFLQETQYF. In DNA, the CDR3 is TGCAGCGTTGAGTTCCTACAAGAGACCCAGTACTTC. Using reference TRBV29-1 and TRBJ2-5 for the parts outside the CDR3, the full variable domain is SAVISQKPSRDICQRGTSLTIQCQVDSQVTMMFWYRQQPGQSLTLIATANQGSEATYESGFVIDKFPISRPNLTFSTLTVSNMSPEDSSIYLCSVEFLQETQYFGPGTRLLVL.

This clone was seen a handful of times. The chain couples TRBV6-5 to TRBJ2-7; TRBD1 matches 7 bases. V dropped 7 bases and J dropped 2; count of bases not matched to a gene: 8. The CDR3 extends over 14 amino acids. Germline-derived CDR1 and CDR2 are MNHEY and SVGAGI. CDR3: CASTRVTGAYEQYF. CDR3 in DNA: TGTGCCAGCACCCGTGTCACAGGGGCCTACGAGCAGTACTTC.

This clone appeared a single time. The chain recombines TRBV4-3 with TRBJ1-2; D is possibly TRBD1 (6 bases). CDR3 length: 13 residues. Germline-derived CDR1 and CDR2 are LGHNA and YSLEER. Trimming pared 6 bases from V and 7 bases from J, leaving 15 bases between. As DNA, the CDR3 is TGCGCCAGCAGTCCGGACAGTTTCTCTGGCTACACCTTC. It specifies CASSPDSFSGYTF.

The rearrangement links TRBV18 to TRBJ1-6, with 10 bases aligning to TRBD1. The CDR3 extends over 15 amino acids. CDR1 and CDR2 (germline): KGHSH, LQKENI. V was pared by 3 bases and J by 10 bases, with 6 bases of the junction left unmatched. The CDR3: CASSPLGTGASPLHF. CDR3 DNA: TGTGCCAGCTCACCCCTAGGGACAGGGGCCTCACCCCTCCACTTT.

The V call is TRBV4-1, the J call TRBJ2-7, with 8 bases matching TRBD1. Germline trimming cut 4 bases from V and 1 base from J; bases unmatched to any gene: 6. This CDR3 region has 15 residues. In germline, CDR1 is MGHRA, CDR2 YSYEKL. The CDR3 sequence: CASSPLGQGSYEQYF. The DNA for the CDR3 is TGCGCCAGCAGCCCCCTCGGACAGGGATCCTACGAGCAGTACTTC.

This clone was seen a handful of times. The chain is built from TRBV12-5 and TRBJ1-2; 7 nucleotides match TRBD1. V lost 1 base, J lost 7 bases, and 6 bases stayed unmatched. Germline CDR1 LGHNT, CDR2 FRNRAP. The CDR3 loop spans 14 amino acids. As DNA, the CDR3 is TGTGCTAGTGGTTTGGCAACAGGGGTTGCTGGCTACACCTTC. It yields the protein CASGLATGVAGYTF.

The V gene is TRBV30, the J gene TRBJ2-2; D remains ambiguous. Germline values: CDR1 GTSNPN, CDR2 SVGIG (reference sequence). V lost 0 bases, J lost 5 bases, and 10 bases lay in between. The CDR3 consists of 14 residues. Here the CDR3 reads CAWSVSVRTGELFF. The CDR3 DNA is TGTGCCTGGAGTGTGTCGGTGCGAACCGGGGAGCTGTTTTTT. Looking up the rest from reference TRBV30 and TRBJ2-2 gives the full variable domain: SQTIHQWPATLVQPVGSPLSLECTVEGTSNPNLYWYRQAAGRGLQLLFYSVGIGQISSEVPQNLSASRPQDRQFILSSKKLLLSDSGFYLCAWSVSVRTGELFFGEGSRLTVL.

Only a few counts were recorded for this clone. The gene calls are TRBV7-2 and TRBJ2-2; TRBD2 matches 9 bases. V lost 8 bases, J lost 6 bases, and 10 bases stayed unmatched. The CDR3 runs 15 residues. Germline CDR1 reads SGHTA; CDR2 reads FQGNSA. Here the CDR3 reads CASRARGGTAGELFF. DNA of the CDR3: TGTGCCAGCCGCGCGCGGGGGGGCACCGCCGGGGAGCTGTTTTTT.

The chain is built from TRBV25-1 and TRBJ2-3; 11 bases align to TRBD2. CDR1 MGHDK and CDR2 SYGVNS come from the germline V gene. CDR3 length: 16 residues. Germline trimming cut 3 bases from V and 3 bases from J; bases unmatched to any gene: 5. CDR3 region: CASSDTSGSNTDTQYF. For the CDR3, the DNA is TGTGCCAGCAGTGACACTAGCGGGAGTAATACAGATACGCAGTATTTT.

J is TRBJ2-3 and V is TRBV5-8; TRBD2 matches at 7 bases. Germline CDR1 SGHTS, CDR2 YDEGEE. V was clipped by 4 bases and J by 6 bases; unmatched bases: 8. The CDR3 spans 14 residues. CDR3 sequence reads: CASSVGTIPDTQYF. The CDR3 DNA reads as TGTGCCAGCAGCGTCGGGACTATTCCTGATACGCAGTATTTT.

The rearrangement joins TRBV19 to TRBJ1-2, with no clear D. The CDR3 runs to 12 residues. V lost 6 bases and J lost 3, with 8 bases in between. Germline V gene lookup returns CDR1 LNHDA and CDR2 SQIVND (reference sequence). The CDR3 here is CASRVVDYGYTF. CDR3 coding DNA: TGTGCCAGTAGGGTAGTTGACTATGGCTACACCTTC. Full variable domain (outside the CDR3, taken from reference TRBV19 and TRBJ1-2): DGGITQSPKYLFRKEGQNVTLSCEQNLNHDAMYWYRQDPGQGLRLIYYSQIVNDFQKGDIAEGYSVSREKKESFPLTVTSAQKNPTAFYLCASRVVDYGYTFGSGTRLTVV.

The V and J genes are TRBV7-2 and TRBJ2-1, with TRBD2 identical over 9 bases. V gave up 6 bases and J gave up 8 bases; unmatched junction bases: 8. Germline V gene lookup returns CDR1 SGHTA and CDR2 FQGNSA. The CDR3 runs 14 residues. This chain's CDR3 is CASSAISGSYEQFF. The CDR3 region has the DNA TGTGCCAGCAGTGCTATTAGCGGGAGCTATGAGCAGTTCTTC.

The rearrangement joins TRBV4-1 to TRBJ2-5; 9 nucleotides match TRBD1. Germline V gene data show CDR1 as MGHRA and CDR2 as YSYEKL. After removal of 0 bases from V and 3 bases from J, the junction contained 5 bases not matched to a gene. The CDR3 is made up of 16 amino acids. CDR3 loop: CASSQDGTGREETQYF. CDR3 nucleotide sequence: TGCGCCAGCAGCCAAGACGGGACAGGGAGGGAAGAGACCCAGTACTTC.

The chain links TRBV19 to TRBJ1-1, with 9 nucleotides matching TRBD1. The V segment lost 6 bases and the J segment 3 bases; nucleotides outside the gene matches: 14. Germline assignment: CDR1 LNHDA and CDR2 SQIVND (reference sequence). The CDR3 totals 17 residues. In nucleotides, the CDR3 is TGTGCCAGTAGCGCCCGACCGGGACAGGGTCCGCACACTGAAGCTTTCTTT. This translates into CASSARPGQGPHTEAFF. The full variable domain, its missing parts supplied by reference TRBV19 and TRBJ1-1, is DGGITQSPKYLFRKEGQNVTLSCEQNLNHDAMYWYRQDPGQGLRLIYYSQIVNDFQKGDIAEGYSVSREKKESFPLTVTSAQKNPTAFYLCASSARPGQGPHTEAFFGQGTRLTVV.